One and the same sample provided the 8 T cell receptor beta chains below, sequenced in a study of T cell changes during pregnancy in multiple sclerosis. Some clones are missing from TCRdb's copy, which holds only in-frame ones; the method was immunoSEQ multiplex PCR. Of approximately 70,000 clones listed, around nine tenths were seen once; the top ten hold more than 0.9%. The sample in question was peripheral blood, obtained in the third trimester of pregnancy. The receptors come from a female donor with multiple sclerosis, enrolled in a pregnancy study.

The chain uses TRBV7-2 and TRBJ1-1; the match to TRBD1 covers 8 bases. Germline lookup yields CDR1 SGHTA and CDR2 FQGNSA. The ends lost 5 bases at V and 2 bases at J; junction bases unmatched: 4. This CDR3 contains 14 residues. This CDR3 is CASSEGQVNTEAFF. In nucleotides, the CDR3 is TGTGCCAGCAGCGAGGGACAGGTTAACACTGAAGCTTTCTTT.

The J gene is TRBJ1-4, the V gene TRBV18, with D unclear. Germline CDR1 and CDR2: KGHSH and LQKENI. Trimming cost V 1 base and J 5 bases, with 11 bases left between them. The length of the CDR3 is 15 residues. CDR3 nucleotide sequence: TGTGCCAGCTCACCACGTCTTGAGAGGAATGAAAAACTGTTTTTT. Translating gives CASSPRLERNEKLFF. The full variable domain, with the rest looked up from reference TRBV18 and TRBJ1-4, is NAGVMQNPRHLVRRRGQEARLRCSPMKGHSHVYWYRQLPEEGLKFMVYLQKENIIDESGMPKERFSAEFPKEGPSILRIQQVVRGDSAAYFCASSPRLERNEKLFFGSGTQLSVL.

Written as DNA, the CDR3 is TGTGCCAGCACCCGGGGGACCGTGAACACCGGGGAGCTGTTTTTT. Amino acid sequence: CASTRGTVNTGELFF. The V and J genes are TRBV6-5 and TRBJ2-2; D is perhaps TRBD2 (6 bases). CDR1 and CDR2 (germline): MNHEY, SVGAGI. The CDR3 consists of 15 residues. Trimming cost V 7 bases and J 1 base, with 13 bases left between them.

This rearrangement joins TRBV27 to TRBJ2-1, with D perhaps matching TRBD2 (6 bases). This CDR3 has 14 residues. With 8 bases removed from V and 2 bases from J, the gap between germline ends came to 13 bases. Germline assignment: CDR1 MNHEY and CDR2 SMNVEV (reference sequence). CDR3 nucleotide sequence: TGTGCCAGCTATCGCGCGGGACCCTACAATGAGCAGTTCTTC. This codes for CASYRAGPYNEQFF.

This rearrangement joins TRBV5-6 to TRBJ2-1; TRBD2 is a possible D gene (6 bases). Germline loops: CDR1 SGHDT, CDR2 YYEEEE. V shed 3 bases and J shed 10 bases, with 17 bases lying between them. This CDR3 is built from 14 residues. In DNA, the CDR3 is TGTGCCAGCAGCTCCCCGGGAGTCGGGCGGGAGCAGTTCTTC. Encoded protein: CASSSPGVGREQFF.

The chain has TRBV19 and TRBJ1-5; the match to TRBD1 covers 8 bases. The trim removed 6 bases at V and 6 bases at J, leaving 4 bases unmatched. There are 13 residues in the CDR3. Germline CDR1 reads LNHDA; CDR2 reads SQIVND (reference sequence). The CDR3 region is CASSQGATQPQHF. Here the CDR3 DNA reads TGTGCCAGTAGCCAGGGGGCGACTCAGCCCCAGCATTTT.

The V call is TRBV4-2, the J call TRBJ2-1; D is possibly TRBD1 (7 bases). This CDR3 has 19 amino acids. Trimming left V 0 bases short and J 3 bases short, with 21 bases between. CDR1 LGHNA and CDR2 YNFKEQ come from the germline V gene. The CDR3 loop reads CASSQDGREQGVSYNEQFF. CDR3 nucleotide sequence: TGTGCCAGCAGCCAAGATGGACGGGAGCAGGGGGTAAGCTACAATGAGCAGTTCTTC.

The genes are TRBV7-9 and TRBJ1-3; no firm D call. Germline V gives CDR1 SEHNR, CDR2 FQNEAQ (reference sequence). Trimming took off 2 bases at V and 9 bases at J, with 14 bases between the two ends. The CDR3 extends over 14 amino acids. The CDR3 is CASSLSATPGTIYF. In nucleotides, the CDR3 is TGTGCCAGCAGCTTATCGGCCACCCCGGGCACCATATATTTT.